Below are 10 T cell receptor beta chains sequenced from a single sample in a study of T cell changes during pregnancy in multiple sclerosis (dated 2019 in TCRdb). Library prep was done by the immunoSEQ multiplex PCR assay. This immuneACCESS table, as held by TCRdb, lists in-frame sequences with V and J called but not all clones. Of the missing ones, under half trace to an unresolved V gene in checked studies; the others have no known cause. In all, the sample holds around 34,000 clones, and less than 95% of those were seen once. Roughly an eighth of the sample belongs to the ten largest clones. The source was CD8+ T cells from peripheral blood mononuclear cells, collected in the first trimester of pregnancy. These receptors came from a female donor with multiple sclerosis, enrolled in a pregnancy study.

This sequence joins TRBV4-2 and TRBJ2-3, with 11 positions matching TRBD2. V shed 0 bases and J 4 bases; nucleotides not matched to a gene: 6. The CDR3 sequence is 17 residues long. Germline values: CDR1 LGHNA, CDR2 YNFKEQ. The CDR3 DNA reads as TGTGCCAGCAGCCAAGAGGTACTAGCGGGAGTAGCAGATACGCAGTATTTT. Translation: CASSQEVLAGVADTQYF.

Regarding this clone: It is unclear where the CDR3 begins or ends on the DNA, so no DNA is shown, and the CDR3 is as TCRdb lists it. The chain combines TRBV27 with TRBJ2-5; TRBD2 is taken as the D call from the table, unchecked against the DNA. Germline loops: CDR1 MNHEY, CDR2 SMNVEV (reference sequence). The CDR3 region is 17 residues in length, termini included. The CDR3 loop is CASSTSTSGRGEETQYF.

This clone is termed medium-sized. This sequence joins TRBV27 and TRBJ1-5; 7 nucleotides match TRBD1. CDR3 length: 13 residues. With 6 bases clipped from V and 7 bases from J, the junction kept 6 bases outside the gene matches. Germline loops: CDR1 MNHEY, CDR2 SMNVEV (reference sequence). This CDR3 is CASSPGGGQPQHF. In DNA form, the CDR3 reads TGTGCCAGCAGCCCAGGGGGTGGCCAGCCCCAGCATTTT.

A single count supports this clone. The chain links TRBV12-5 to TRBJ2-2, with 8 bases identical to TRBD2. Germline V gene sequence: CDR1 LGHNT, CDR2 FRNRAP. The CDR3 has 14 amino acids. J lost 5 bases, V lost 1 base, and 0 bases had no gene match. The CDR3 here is CASGLGLATGELFF. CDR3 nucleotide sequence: TGTGCTAGTGGTTTGGGACTAGCGACCGGGGAGCTGTTTTTT.

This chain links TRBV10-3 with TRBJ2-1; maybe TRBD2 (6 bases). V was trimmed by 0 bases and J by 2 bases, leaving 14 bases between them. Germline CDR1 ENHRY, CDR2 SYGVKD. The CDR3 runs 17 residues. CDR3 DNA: TGTGCCATCAGTGAGTCAACTTCCCGGGGGACCTACAATGAGCAGTTCTTC. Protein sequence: CAISESTSRGTYNEQFF.

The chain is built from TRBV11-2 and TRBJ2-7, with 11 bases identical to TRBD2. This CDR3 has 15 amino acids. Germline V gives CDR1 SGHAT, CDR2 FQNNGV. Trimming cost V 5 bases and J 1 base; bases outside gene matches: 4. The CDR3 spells CASSPGLADSYEQYF. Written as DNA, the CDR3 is TGTGCCAGCAGCCCGGGACTAGCGGATTCCTACGAGCAGTACTTC.

CDR3 in DNA: TGTGCCAGCAGCCCGTTGCAGGGAGGCTACCAAGAGACCCAGTACTTC. Its translation: CASSPLQGGYQETQYF. The chain has TRBV4-2 and TRBJ2-5; D perhaps matches TRBD2 (6 bases). V dropped 4 bases and J dropped 0 bases, with 15 bases sitting between them. This CDR3 comprises 16 residues. Per the germline V gene, CDR1 is LGHNA and CDR2 is YNFKEQ.

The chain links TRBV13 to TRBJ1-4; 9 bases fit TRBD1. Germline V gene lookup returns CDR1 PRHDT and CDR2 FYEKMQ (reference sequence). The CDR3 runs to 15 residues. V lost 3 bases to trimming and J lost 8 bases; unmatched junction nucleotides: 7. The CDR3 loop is CASSLSLTGGEKLFF. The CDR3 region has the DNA TGTGCCAGCAGCTTGAGCCTGACAGGGGGGGAAAAACTGTTTTTT.

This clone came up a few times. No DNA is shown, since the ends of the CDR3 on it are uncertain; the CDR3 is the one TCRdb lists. The CDR3 spells CASILGSGVEAFF. The genes are TRBV2 and TRBJ1-1. Per germline, CDR1 SNHLY and CDR2 FYNNEI. The CDR3 adds up to 13 amino acids, both ends counted.

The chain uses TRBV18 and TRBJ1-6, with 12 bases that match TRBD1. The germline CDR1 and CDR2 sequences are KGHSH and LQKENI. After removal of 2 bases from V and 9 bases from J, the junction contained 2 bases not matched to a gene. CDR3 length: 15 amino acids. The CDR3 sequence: CASSPGTGGSSPLHF. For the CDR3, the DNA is TGTGCCAGCTCACCAGGGACAGGGGGCAGTTCACCCCTCCACTTT.